The entry that follows covers one T cell receptor (beta chain) sequence. From the germline J gene comes the end of the CDR3, since the read stops 3 residues before it. The data originate from a study of T cells in women clearing cervical HPV infection. Average input was around 1,300 ng genomic DNA for immunoSEQ TCR beta CDR3 amplification. Assay: immunoSEQ multiplex PCR; the TCRdb copy retains only in-frame clones and omits some. The table counts over 35,000 clones; 35% to 40% lies in the top ten. Per germline, CDR1 GTSNPN and CDR2 SVGIG (reference sequence). CDR3 length equals 15 residues. Between the trimmed V and J ends, which lost 2 bases and 4 bases, there was a span of 17 bases.

This TCR was sampled from a woman between 18 and 70 years old with a cervical HPV16 infection that either progressed to CIN3+ or cleared (not recorded which). The specimen sequenced was blood buffy coat. V is TRBV30 and J is TRBJ1-2; perhaps TRBD1 as D (6 bases). The CDR3 DNA, read in part, is TGTGCCTGGAGTATTCCTATTGGACAGATCTATGGC. This sequence encodes CAWSIPIGQIYG. The CDR3 in its entirety is CAWSIPIGQIYGYTF.